This T cell receptor beta chain is from a study of post-analysis software for immune sequencing data. Study-level background: Relapsing-remitting, secondary progressive and progressive-relapsing forms of multiple sclerosis all featured among disease courses.

This clonotype turned up a few times. The antigen remains unidentified. The CDR3 contains 17 residues. Germline V gene sequence: CDR1 MGHDK, CDR2 SYGVNS. V was clipped by 3 bases and J by 0 bases, with 15 bases between them. General observations from the study: Samples prepared in the same batch strongly co-clustered by F measure. Controls had lower frequencies than patients of five TRBV segments, which included TRBV5-6, TRBV5-1 and TRBV20-1.

Prepared TCR beta cDNA libraries contained unique molecular identifiers. TCRdb used MiXCR to reprocess the PCR reads, holding one entry per CDR3 protein. The sample lists about 150,000 distinct CDR3 sequences; 30% were seen once. The V gene is TRBV25-1, the J gene TRBJ2-4; no definite D call. This receptor was taken from a girl between 5 and 17 years old with multiple sclerosis. Material: blood. DNA for the CDR3: TGTGCCAGCAGTGATACGGACCGAAACTTAGCCAAAAACATTCAGTACTTC. Protein sequence: CASSDTDRNLAKNIQYF.